The 22 T cell receptor beta chains in this list originate from one sample, sequenced in a study of metastatic and nonmetastatic thyroid tumors. Thyroid surgery was preceded by no treatment in any patient. MiXCR re-clonotyped the PCR reads for TCRdb. The sample gives tens of thousands of clones, 20% of which show up once; about 3.9% is in the top ten. The sample taken for sequencing was blood. Source of these receptors: a female donor with papillary thyroid cancer or a benign thyroid nodule (not recorded which). Some clones in this sample may be carry-over from other donors' samples.

The sample holds many counts of this clone. The chain links TRBV28 to TRBJ1-5, with a weak D call TRBD1 (5 bases). CDR1 and CDR2 (germline): MDHEN, SYDVKM. Trimming stripped 2 bases from V and 7 bases from J, with 18 bases between. This CDR3 region has 16 residues. The DNA of the CDR3 is TGTGCCAGCAGTTTAATCCCCCTCAGGGTACGGCAGCCCCAGCATTTT. Its protein is CASSLIPLRVRQPQHF.

Notes on this clone: A clone one base away is much larger, so this may be a read error. The chain joins TRBV5-4 to TRBJ2-1; TRBD2 is a possible D gene (6 bases). The CDR3 spans 13 residues. Per germline, CDR1 SGHNT and CDR2 YYREEE (reference sequence). V was pared by 7 bases and J by 8 bases, with 16 bases between. CDR3 bases: TGTGCCAGCGTCCACGGGGGTTCCCATGAGCAGTTCTTC. This translates into CASVHGGSHEQFF.

There are many counts of this clone. V and J are TRBV28 and TRBJ2-1, with D hard to call. This CDR3 spans 12 amino acids. The V and J ends lost 8 bases and 7 bases respectively, with 12 bases between them. The germline V gene encodes CDR1 MDHEN and CDR2 SYDVKM. This CDR3 reads CASGPRGNEQFF. The CDR3, as DNA: TGTGCCAGCGGACCGCGAGGAAATGAGCAGTTCTTC.

This clone was counted many times. The V gene is TRBV7-9, the J gene TRBJ2-1; no clear D. Deletions cut 5 bases from V and 0 bases from J, with 5 bases between. The germline V gene has CDR1 SEHNR and CDR2 FQNEAQ (reference sequence). There are 13 residues in the CDR3. The CDR3, as DNA: TGTGCCAGCAGCGACCCCTCCTACAATGAGCAGTTCTTC. Protein sequence: CASSDPSYNEQFF.

A remark on this clone: A read error may produce the germline difference seen at one junction end. The chain recombines TRBV5-1 with TRBJ1-2; D may be TRBD1 (5 bases). The CDR3 totals 17 residues. Germline loops: CDR1 SGHRS, CDR2 YFSETQ. As DNA, the CDR3 is TGCGACAGCAGCTTGGCCGGTACAGGAACTTCGAACTATGGCTACACCTTC. Its protein product is CDSSLAGTGTSNYGYTF.

Points on this clone: Possible read error: a much larger clone is one base away. Different DNA sequences within this sample yield the same CDR3. The chain has TRBV2 and TRBJ2-3; 8 bases are a match to TRBD1. The CDR3 has 16 residues. Germline values: CDR1 SNHLY, CDR2 FYNNEI. V lost 4 bases to trimming and J lost 0 bases; unmatched junction nucleotides: 6. The DNA of the CDR3 is TGTGCCAGCAGTGTAACCGGGACAGGTAGCACAGATACGCAGTATTTT. As protein: CASSVTGTGSTDTQYF.

This clone was picked up many times. The chain uses TRBV7-3 and TRBJ2-1; 14 nucleotides align to TRBD2. Trimming took 4 bases from V and 8 from J; bases not matched to a gene: 13. This CDR3 is built from 18 residues. CDR1 is SGHTA, CDR2 FQGTGA, per germline. In DNA, the CDR3 is TGTGCCAGCAGCTCCGGGACTAGCGGGGGTTCCGGGGGGTATGAGCAGTTCTTC. It is translated as CASSSGTSGGSGGYEQFF.

The chain couples TRBV27 to TRBJ2-5; TRBD2 might be the D (6 bases). Looked up from germline, CDR1 is MNHEY and CDR2 is SMNVEV (reference sequence). The V and J ends lost 3 bases and 9 bases respectively, with 20 bases between them. The CDR3 has 15 amino acids. CDR3 loop: CASSFGGGPGEAQYF. CDR3 coding DNA: TGTGCCAGCAGTTTTGGGGGAGGCCCGGGTGAGGCCCAGTACTTC.

This clone came up many times. The chain combines TRBV5-1 with TRBJ2-1; 7 nucleotides align to TRBD2. Germline V lookup: CDR1 SGHRS, CDR2 YFSETQ. V lost 4 bases to trimming and J lost 4 bases; unmatched junction nucleotides: 11. There are 16 residues in the CDR3. The CDR3 loop is CASSLRPRLAYNEQFF. CDR3 sequence (DNA): TGCGCCAGCAGCCTTCGTCCGAGACTAGCTTACAATGAGCAGTTCTTC.

The rearrangement uses TRBV5-6 and TRBJ2-7, with 7 positions matching TRBD1. The CDR3 length is 15 residues. V shed 0 bases and J 6 bases; nucleotides not matched to a gene: 9. Per the germline V gene, CDR1 is SGHDT and CDR2 is YYEEEE. The CDR3 DNA follows: TGTGCCAGCAGCTTGGCCATAGGACAGGAGCTCGAGCAGTACTTC. Protein: CASSLAIGQELEQYF.

This clone was counted many times. The chain is built from TRBV24-1 and TRBJ2-2; D is possibly TRBD1 (6 bases). The CDR3 spans 15 residues. Germline V gene sequence: CDR1 KGHDR, CDR2 SFDVKD. V lost 5 bases and J 4 bases, leaving 13 bases between the germline ends. The CDR3 region is CATSALQGRTGELFF. The CDR3 DNA is TGTGCCACCAGTGCCCTCCAGGGGCGCACCGGGGAGCTGTTTTTT.

V usage is TRBV6-8 and J usage is TRBJ1-1; D uncertain. The CDR3 runs to 15 residues. V dropped 6 bases and J dropped 0 bases, with 14 bases sitting between them. CDR1 MNHGY and CDR2 SAAAGT come from the germline V gene. CDR3 protein: CASSQAWELNTEAFF. For the CDR3, the DNA is TGTGCCAGCAGCCAAGCTTGGGAACTGAACACTGAAGCTTTCTTT.

Ten or more counts support this clone. This rearrangement joins TRBV20-1 to TRBJ2-3, with a possible D match to TRBD2 (6 bases). The CDR3 has 14 residues. Germline lookup yields CDR1 DFQATT and CDR2 SNEGSKA (reference sequence). In nucleotides, the CDR3 is TGCAGCGCCTTAGCGGCTCATAGCACAGATACGCAGTATTTT. It is translated as CSALAAHSTDTQYF.

This clone came up many times. V gene TRBV9 combines with J gene TRBJ2-3; TRBD2 agrees at 10 bases. Germline CDR1 is SGDLS and CDR2 is YYNGEE. Germline trimming cut 4 bases from V and 1 base from J; bases unmatched to any gene: 3. The CDR3 is 15 amino acids. The CDR3 is CASSIGLAGTDTQYF. In nucleotides, the CDR3 is TGTGCCAGCAGCATCGGACTAGCGGGCACAGATACGCAGTATTTT.

This clone was counted only a few times. One end of the junction fails to match germline, which may point to a read error. The rearrangement uses TRBV28 and TRBJ2-1, with 9 bases fitting TRBD2. The V gene's germline CDR1 is MDHEN and CDR2 SYDVKM. CDR3 length: 16 residues. The CDR3: CASSSTETSGLNKQFF. In nucleotides, the CDR3 is TGTGCCAGCAGCTCAACCGAGACTAGCGGTCTCAATAAGCAGTTCTTC.

This clone was found a few times. Given a much more abundant clone one base away, this may be a read error. The chain uses TRBV19 and TRBJ1-1; no firm D call. The CDR3 spans 13 residues. Germline loops: CDR1 LNHDA, CDR2 SQIVND (reference sequence). The CDR3 coding sequence is TGTGCCAGTAGTGTAGACTCTTACACTGAAGCTTCCTTT. It specifies CASSVDSYTEASF. Variable domain in full (rest from reference TRBV19 and TRBJ1-1): DGGITQSPKYLFRKEGQNVTLSCEQNLNHDAMYWYRQDPGQGLRLIYYSQIVNDFQKGDIAEGYSVSREKKESFPLTVTSAQKNPTAFYLCASSVDSYTEASFGQGTRLTVV.

This clone was counted at least ten times. The rearrangement links TRBV9 to TRBJ2-7, with a weak D call TRBD2 (7 bases). This CDR3 region has 15 residues. V was cut by 4 bases and J by 0 bases, with 14 bases left in between. The germline V gene has CDR1 SGDLS and CDR2 YYNGEE. The DNA for the CDR3 is TGTGCCAGCAGCCGGCGGGGGCAAAGCTCCTACGAGCAGTACTTC. It yields the protein CASSRRGQSSYEQYF.

This clone was found many times. V is TRBV18 and J is TRBJ1-4; 7 nucleotides match TRBD1. The J segment lost 8 bases and the V segment lost 5 bases, leaving 11 bases of the junction unmatched. The germline CDR1 and CDR2 sequences are KGHSH and LQKENI. The CDR3 extends over 15 amino acids. The CDR3 DNA follows: TGTGCCAGCTCATCTCGACAGGGTTGGAGGGAAAAACTGTTTTTT. It codes for CASSSRQGWREKLFF.

Note on this clone: The conserved phenylalanine or tryptophan normally closing the CDR3 is absent here, so this likely arose from a read error. This chain uses TRBV5-1 with TRBJ2-1; 10 bases align to TRBD2. CDR1 is SGHRS and CDR2 is YFSETQ in the germline V gene. The CDR3 covers 15 residues. V lost 0 bases, J lost 7 bases, and 4 bases stayed unmatched. The CDR3: CASSLGTSGMNEQFL. The CDR3, as DNA: TGCGCCAGCAGCTTGGGTACTAGCGGGATGAATGAGCAGTTCCTC.

This clone came up many times. The V call is TRBV7-9, the J call TRBJ2-1; 11 bases line up with TRBD1. The CDR3 loop spans 15 amino acids. Losses at the gene ends were 4 bases for V and 9 bases for J; bases not matched to a gene: 8. Germline CDR1 and CDR2: SEHNR and FQNEAQ (reference sequence). CDR3 residues: CASSSGGQGAREQFF. Written as DNA, the CDR3 is TGTGCCAGCAGCTCGGGAGGACAGGGGGCCCGTGAGCAGTTCTTC.

About this clone: A single base separates this from a much larger clone, so it may be a read error. The V call is TRBV11-3, the J call TRBJ2-5; maybe TRBD1 (5 bases). V was clipped by 5 bases and J by 8 bases, with 12 bases between them. The CDR3 has 12 amino acids. Germline V CDR1 and CDR2: SGHNT, YENEEA. The CDR3 reads CASSHGAATQYF. The CDR3 DNA follows: TGTGCCAGCAGCCATGGGGCAGCTACCCAGTACTTC. The full variable domain, its missing parts supplied by reference TRBV11-3 and TRBJ2-5, is EAGVVQSPRYKIIEKKQPVAFWCNPISGHNTLYWYLQNLGQGPELLIRYENEEAVDDSQLPKDRFSAERLKGVDSTLKIQPAELGDSAVYLCASSHGAATQYFGPGTRLLVL.

The sample holds a few counts of this clone. The V gene is TRBV27, the J gene TRBJ2-7, with a tentative D call TRBD2 (5 bases). Germline lookup yields CDR1 MNHEY and CDR2 SMNVEV (reference sequence). The CDR3 consists of 12 residues. CDR3 amino acids: CGTGVSTYEQYF. Written as DNA, the CDR3 is TGTGGTACCGGGGTATCAACCTACGAGCAGTACTTC.